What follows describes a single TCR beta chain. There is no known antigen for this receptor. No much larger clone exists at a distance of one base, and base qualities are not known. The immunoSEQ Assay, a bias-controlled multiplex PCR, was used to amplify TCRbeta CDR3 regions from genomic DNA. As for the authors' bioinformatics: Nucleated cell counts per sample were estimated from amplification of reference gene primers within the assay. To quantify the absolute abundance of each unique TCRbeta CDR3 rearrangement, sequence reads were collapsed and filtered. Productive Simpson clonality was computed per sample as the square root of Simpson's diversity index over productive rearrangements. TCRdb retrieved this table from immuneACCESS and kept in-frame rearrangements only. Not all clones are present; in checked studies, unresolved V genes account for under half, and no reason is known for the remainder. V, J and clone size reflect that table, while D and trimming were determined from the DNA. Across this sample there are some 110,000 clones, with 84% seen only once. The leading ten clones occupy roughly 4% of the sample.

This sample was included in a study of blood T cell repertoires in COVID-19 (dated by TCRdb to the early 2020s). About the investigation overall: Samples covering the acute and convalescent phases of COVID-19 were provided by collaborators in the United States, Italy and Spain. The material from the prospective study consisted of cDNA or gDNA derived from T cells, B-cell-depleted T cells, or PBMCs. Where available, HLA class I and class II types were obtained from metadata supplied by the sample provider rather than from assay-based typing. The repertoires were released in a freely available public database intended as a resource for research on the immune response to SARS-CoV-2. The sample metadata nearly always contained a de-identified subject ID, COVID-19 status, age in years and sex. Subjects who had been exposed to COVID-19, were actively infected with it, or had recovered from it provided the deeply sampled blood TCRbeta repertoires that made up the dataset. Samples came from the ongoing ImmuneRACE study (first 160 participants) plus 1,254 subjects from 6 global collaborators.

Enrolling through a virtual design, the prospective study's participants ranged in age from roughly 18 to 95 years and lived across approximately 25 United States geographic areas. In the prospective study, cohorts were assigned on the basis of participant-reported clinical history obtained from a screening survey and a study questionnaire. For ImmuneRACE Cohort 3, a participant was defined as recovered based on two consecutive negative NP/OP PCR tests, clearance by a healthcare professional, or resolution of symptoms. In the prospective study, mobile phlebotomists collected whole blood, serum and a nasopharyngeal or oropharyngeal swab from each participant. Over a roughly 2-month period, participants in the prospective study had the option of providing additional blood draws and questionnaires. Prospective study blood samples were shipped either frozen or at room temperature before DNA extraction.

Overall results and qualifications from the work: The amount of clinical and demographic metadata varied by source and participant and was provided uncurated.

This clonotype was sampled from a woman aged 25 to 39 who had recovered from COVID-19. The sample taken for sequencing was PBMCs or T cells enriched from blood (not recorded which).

The CDR3 region reads CASSLKGQGDIQYF. The DNA sequence reads TGTGCCAGCAGCTTAAAGGGACAGGGTGACATTCAGTACTTC. In this chain, TRBV7-3 is recombined with TRBJ2-4; 9 bases in the middle match TRBD1. V has 1 base trimmed and J has 8 bases trimmed; junction bases matching no gene number 3. Including the terminal cysteine and phenylalanine, the CDR3 comprises 14 residues. The DNA shown is the 42-base CDR3, in frame from base 1. Sequences SGHTA (CDR1) and FQGTGA (CDR2) are obtained from the germline V gene.